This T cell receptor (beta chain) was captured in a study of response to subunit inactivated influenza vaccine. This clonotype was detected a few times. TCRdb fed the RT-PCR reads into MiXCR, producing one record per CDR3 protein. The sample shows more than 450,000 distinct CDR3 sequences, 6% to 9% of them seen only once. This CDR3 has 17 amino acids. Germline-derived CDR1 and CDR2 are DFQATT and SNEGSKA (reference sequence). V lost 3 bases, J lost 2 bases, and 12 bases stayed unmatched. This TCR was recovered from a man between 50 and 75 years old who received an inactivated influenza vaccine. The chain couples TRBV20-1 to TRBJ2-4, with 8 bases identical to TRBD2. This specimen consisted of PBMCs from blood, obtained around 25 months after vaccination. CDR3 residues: CSASLLASGRSKNIQYF. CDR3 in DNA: TGCAGTGCTAGTCTTCTAGCAAGCGGGAGATCCAAAAACATTCAGTACTTC.